The text below deals with one T cell receptor (beta chain). CDR3 size: 11 residues. V gave up 6 bases and J gave up 11 bases; unmatched junction bases: 1. The germline V gene has CDR1 KGHSH and CDR2 LQKENI. This specimen comes from a study of blood T cell repertoires in COVID-19. Across the study: COVID-19 samples, acute and convalescent, were from the United States, Italy and Spain. T cells, B-cell-depleted T cells, or PBMCs provided the cDNA or gDNA that served as material.

Original analysis: Counts of nucleated cells, estimated from reference gene primer amplification, were obtained. TCRdb keeps only in-frame clones here, not all; method: immunoSEQ multiplex PCR. V and J calls and clone size are copied from that table; D and trimming were computed from the DNA. The table has roughly 120,000 clones, roughly 86% seen once. The TCR originated in a human donor in a cohort sampled during active COVID-19. Sequenced sample: peripheral blood. J is TRBJ2-1 and V is TRBV18; 10 nucleotides line up with TRBD1. The CDR3 loop reads CASSDRGQQFF. DNA for the CDR3: TGTGCCAGCTCCGACAGGGGGCAGCAGTTCTTC.